This TCR beta chain was identified during a study of graft-versus-host responses after intestinal transplantation. Study-level information: All recipients were transplanted with multivisceral, liver-intestinal, or isolated intestinal grafts. Recipients uniformly received anti-thymocyte globulin induction, followed by tacrolimus and steroids for about three years. Overall study results and limits: Among circulating GvH clones, peak levels were associated with early post-transplant declines in HvG clones.

The data were produced by immunoSEQ multiplex PCR, yet TCRdb's version contains in-frame clones alone and is incomplete. The sample yields 90,000 to 130,000 clones, approximately 92% seen once. This CDR3 spans 15 amino acids. Trimming stripped 4 bases from V and 2 bases from J, with 12 bases between. Germline CDR1 is SGHTA and CDR2 is FQGTGA. Of note for this clone: Antigen unknown.

The sample in question was unstimulated CD8+ T cells sorted from spleen or lymph node cells, obtained before intestinal transplant. The sequence was obtained from a human donor who received an intestinal transplant. V usage is TRBV7-3 and J usage is TRBJ2-1; the D gene is possibly TRBD2 (5 bases). The CDR3 coding sequence is TGTGCCAGCAGCTCCCTGGCTAGCCCCTACAATGAGCAGTTCTTC. Amino acids: CASSSLASPYNEQFF. Using reference TRBV7-3 and TRBJ2-1 for the parts outside the CDR3, the full variable domain is GAGVSQTPSNKVTEKGKYVELRCDPISGHTALYWYRQSLGQGPEFLIYFQGTGAADDSGLPNDRFFAVRPEGSVSTLKIQRTERGDSAVYLCASSSLASPYNEQFFGPGTRLTVL.